This paragraph covers one T cell receptor (beta chain) sequence. The antigen remains undetermined. The entry originates in a study of T-cell reconstitution after alpha-beta-depleted transplantation in children. Study-wide results and limits: Among T cells one year after transplant, newly produced cells accounted for most counts and diversity. From surviving recipient T cells and thymic progenitors came the high day-60 TCRbeta diversity observed in some patients. It was reported that alpha-beta T cells came from several hundred expanded graft clones (about two months after transplant).

A library of TCRbeta sequences, prepared with unique molecular identifiers, was generated. Each CDR3 protein is one row after TCRdb ran MiXCR on the PCR reads. In the table there are about 980,000 distinct CDR3 sequences, roughly 31% of which are singletons. The clonotype comes from a boy in the first two years of life who had a stem cell transplant for SCID, so the T cells may come from the graft donor. The input for sequencing was PBMCs, mostly from graft donor cells, taken 360 days after TCRalphabeta/CD19-depleted stem cell transplant.

CDR3 residues: CASSLEPGPSTEAFF. CDR3 coding DNA: TGCGCCAGCAGCCTGGAGCCGGGACCAAGTACTGAAGCTTTCTTT. The chain couples TRBV5-1 to TRBJ1-1; possibly TRBD1 for D (5 bases). Trimming stripped 4 bases from V and 5 bases from J, with 18 bases between. Germline CDR1 SGHRS, CDR2 YFSETQ. The CDR3 sequence is 15 residues long.